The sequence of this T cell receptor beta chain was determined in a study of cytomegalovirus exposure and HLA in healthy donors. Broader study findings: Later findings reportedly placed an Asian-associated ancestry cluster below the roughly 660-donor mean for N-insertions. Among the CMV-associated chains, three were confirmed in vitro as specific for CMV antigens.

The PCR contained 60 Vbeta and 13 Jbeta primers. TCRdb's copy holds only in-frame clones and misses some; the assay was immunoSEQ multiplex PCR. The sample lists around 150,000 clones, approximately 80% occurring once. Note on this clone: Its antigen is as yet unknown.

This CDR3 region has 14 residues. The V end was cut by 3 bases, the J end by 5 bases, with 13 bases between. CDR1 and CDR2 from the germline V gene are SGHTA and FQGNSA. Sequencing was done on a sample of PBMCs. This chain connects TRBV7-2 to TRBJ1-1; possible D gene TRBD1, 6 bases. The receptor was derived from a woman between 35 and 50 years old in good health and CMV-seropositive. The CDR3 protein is CASSLGALTTEAFF. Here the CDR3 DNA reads TGTGCCAGCAGCTTGGGGGCGCTCACAACTGAAGCTTTCTTT.